Shown below are 8 T cell receptor beta chains from a single sample sequenced in a study of shared clonotypes between healthy human individuals. Naive CD8 populations comprised CD45RO-negative cells positively selected for CCR7, excluding terminally differentiated effector memory CD45RA+ cells. Sequenced by immunoSEQ multiplex PCR; TCRdb stores in-frame clones only, minus some. The table has millions of clones, 85% to 95% seen once; the top ten hold around 1.7%. The sample comprised naive CD8+ T cells from PBMCs. The receptors come from a man aged 18 to 30 in good health. Some clones in this sample may be carry-over from other donors' samples.

The rearrangement uses TRBV7-9 and TRBJ2-2, with 11 bases fitting TRBD2. CDR1 SEHNR and CDR2 FQNEAQ come from the germline V gene (reference sequence). With 0 bases clipped from V and 8 bases from J, the junction kept 11 bases outside the gene matches. This CDR3 comprises 18 residues. Written as DNA, the CDR3 is TGTGCCAGCAGCTTAGCTTATTCCGGGACTAGCGGATCGGGGGAGCTGTTTTTT. The encoded protein is CASSLAYSGTSGSGELFF.

The chain joins TRBV6-1 to TRBJ2-7; D is possibly TRBD2 (7 bases). This CDR3 spans 15 amino acids. The germline V gene encodes CDR1 MNHNS and CDR2 SASEGT. V shed 5 bases and J shed 2 bases, with 16 bases lying between them. The CDR3 bases are TGTGCCAGCAGTCGACCCGGGGGGCCAACCTACGAGCAGTACTTC. Its protein product is CASSRPGGPTYEQYF.

The chain is built from TRBV7-9 and TRBJ2-3; 8 bases map to TRBD2. The junction had 3 bases not matched to a gene; V was cut back by 5 bases and J by 5 bases. This CDR3 is 13 amino acids long. Germline CDR1 SEHNR, CDR2 FQNEAQ (reference sequence). CDR3 loop: CASSTGLGDTQYF. In DNA, the CDR3 is TGTGCCAGCAGCACGGGACTAGGAGATACGCAGTATTTT.

The chain is built from TRBV10-2 and TRBJ2-1; no definite D call. V dropped 5 bases and J dropped 6 bases, with 11 bases sitting between them. Germline V gene lookup returns CDR1 WSHSY and CDR2 SAAADI. The CDR3 is 13 residues long. For the CDR3, the DNA is TGCGCCAGCAGTCAGCTTAGCCCCAATGAGCAGTTCTTC. Translating it yields CASSQLSPNEQFF.

This sequence joins TRBV27 and TRBJ2-1; 11 positions agree with TRBD2. CDR1 is MNHEY, CDR2 SMNVEV, per germline (reference sequence). The J segment lost 11 bases and the V segment lost 2 bases, leaving 5 bases of the junction unmatched. The length of the CDR3 is 14 residues. The CDR3 protein is CASSLTSGSPQQFF. The DNA for the CDR3 is TGTGCCAGCAGTTTAACTAGCGGGAGCCCTCAGCAGTTCTTC.

The chain carries TRBV27 and TRBJ2-1, with D hard to call. Trimming shortened V by 6 bases and J by 5 bases, and 8 bases separated the two germline ends. CDR3 length: 12 amino acids. Looked up from germline, CDR1 is MNHEY and CDR2 is SMNVEV (reference sequence). The CDR3 region has the DNA TGTGCCAGCAGCGGCCTCAACAATGAGCAGTTCTTC. Translation gives CASSGLNNEQFF.

The V and J genes are TRBV28 and TRBJ1-1; D is unclear. CDR1 MDHEN and CDR2 SYDVKM come from the germline V gene. This CDR3 is built from 12 residues. V was pared by 8 bases and J by 1 base, with 8 bases between. As DNA, the CDR3 is TGTGCCAGCGGGCTAACGAACACTGAAGCTTTCTTT. Protein sequence: CASGLTNTEAFF.

The rearrangement joins TRBV11-1 to TRBJ2-5; 9 positions match TRBD1. The J segment lost 1 base and the V segment lost 5 bases, leaving 8 bases of the junction unmatched. The CDR3 runs 16 residues. In germline, CDR1 is SGHAT, CDR2 FQDESV (reference sequence). Written as DNA, the CDR3 is TGTGCCAGCAGCGTTCGGGACAGGGACTTCCAAGAGACCCAGTACTTC. This gives the protein CASSVRDRDFQETQYF.